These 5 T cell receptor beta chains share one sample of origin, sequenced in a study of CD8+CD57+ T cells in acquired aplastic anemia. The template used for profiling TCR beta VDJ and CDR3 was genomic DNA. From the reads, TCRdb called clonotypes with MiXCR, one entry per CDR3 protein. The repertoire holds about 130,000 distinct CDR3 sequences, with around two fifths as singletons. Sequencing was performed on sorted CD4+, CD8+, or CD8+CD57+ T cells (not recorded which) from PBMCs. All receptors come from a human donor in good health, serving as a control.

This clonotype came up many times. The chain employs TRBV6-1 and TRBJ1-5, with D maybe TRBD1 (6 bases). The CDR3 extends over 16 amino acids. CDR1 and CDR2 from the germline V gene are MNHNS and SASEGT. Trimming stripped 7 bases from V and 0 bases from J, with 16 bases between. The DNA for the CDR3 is TGTGCCAGCAAGTGGGGCAGGGGATATAGCAATCAGCCCCAGCATTTT. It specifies CASKWGRGYSNQPQHF.

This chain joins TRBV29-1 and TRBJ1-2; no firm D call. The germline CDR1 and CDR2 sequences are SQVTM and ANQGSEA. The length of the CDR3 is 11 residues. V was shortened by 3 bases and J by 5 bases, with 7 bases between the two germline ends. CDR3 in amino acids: CSVEKGYGYTF. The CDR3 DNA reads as TGCAGCGTTGAGAAGGGATATGGCTACACCTTC.

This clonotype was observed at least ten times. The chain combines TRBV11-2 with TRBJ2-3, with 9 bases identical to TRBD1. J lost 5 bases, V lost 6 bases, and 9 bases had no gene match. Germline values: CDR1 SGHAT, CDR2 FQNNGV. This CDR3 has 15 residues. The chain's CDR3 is CASSSLRDREDTQYF. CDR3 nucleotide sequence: TGTGCCAGCAGTTCACTCCGGGACAGGGAAGATACGCAGTATTTT. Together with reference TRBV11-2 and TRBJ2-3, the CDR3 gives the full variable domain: EAGVAQSPRYKIIEKRQSVAFWCNPISGHATLYWYQQILGQGPKLLIQFQNNGVVDDSQLPKDRFSAERLKGVDSTLKIQPAKLEDSAVYLCASSSLRDREDTQYFGPGTRLTVL.

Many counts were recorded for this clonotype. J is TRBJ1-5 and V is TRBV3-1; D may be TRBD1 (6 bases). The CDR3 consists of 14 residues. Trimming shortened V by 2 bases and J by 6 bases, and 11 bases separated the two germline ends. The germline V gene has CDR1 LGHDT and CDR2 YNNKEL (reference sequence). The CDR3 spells CASSQQGPGQPQHF. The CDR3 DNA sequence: TGTGCCAGCAGCCAACAGGGGCCGGGTCAGCCCCAGCATTTT. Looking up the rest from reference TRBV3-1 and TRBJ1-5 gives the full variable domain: DTAVSQTPKYLVTQMGNDKSIKCEQNLGHDTMYWYKQDSKKFLKIMFSYNNKELIINETVPNRFSPKSPDKAHLNLHINSLELGDSAVYFCASSQQGPGQPQHFGDGTRLSIL.

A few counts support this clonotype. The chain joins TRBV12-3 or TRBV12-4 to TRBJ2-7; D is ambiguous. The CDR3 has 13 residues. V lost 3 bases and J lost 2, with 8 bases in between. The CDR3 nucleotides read TGTGCCAGCAGTTTGCCCGTGACCTACGAGCAGTACTTC. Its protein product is CASSLPVTYEQYF.